This T cell receptor beta chain stems from a study of shared clonotypes between healthy human individuals. The wider study: Contributing individuals were a couple of females and a few males aged 18 to 49.

Naive CD8 populations comprised CD45RO-negative cells positively selected for CCR7, excluding terminally differentiated effector memory CD45RA+ cells. Points from the study as a whole: It was the few donors that limited the genetic and exposure-history diversity represented. Across subsets, estimated richness was generally greater for naive than for memory populations.

Sequencing used immunoSEQ multiplex PCR; TCRdb keeps in-frame clones, though not all of them. The sample lists millions of clones; about 93% were seen once. Germline lookup yields CDR1 MNHEY and CDR2 SVGAGI. The length of the CDR3 is 14 residues. Trimming took 0 bases from V and 2 from J, leaving 8 bases between them. A note on this clone: Its specificity is unknown.

Sequenced input: naive CD8+ T cells from PBMCs. The origin of this receptor is a young man in good health. Some clones in this sample may be carry-over from other donors' samples. The chain has TRBV6-5 and TRBJ2-7; D possibly corresponds to TRBD2 (5 bases). CDR3 in amino acids: CASSYSDGTYEQYF. In nucleotides, the CDR3 is TGTGCCAGCAGTTACTCGGACGGGACCTACGAGCAGTACTTC.